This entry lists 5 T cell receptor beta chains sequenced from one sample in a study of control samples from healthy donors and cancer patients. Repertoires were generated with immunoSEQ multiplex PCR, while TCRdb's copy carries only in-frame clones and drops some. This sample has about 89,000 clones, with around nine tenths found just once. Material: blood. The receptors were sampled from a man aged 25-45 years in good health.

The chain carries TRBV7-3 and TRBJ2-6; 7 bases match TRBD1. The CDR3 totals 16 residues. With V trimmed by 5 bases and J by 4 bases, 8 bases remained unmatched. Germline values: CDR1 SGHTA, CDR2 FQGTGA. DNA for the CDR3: TGTGCCAGCAGCCGGGACAGTGGTACGGGGGCCAACGTCCTGACTTTC. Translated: CASSRDSGTGANVLTF.

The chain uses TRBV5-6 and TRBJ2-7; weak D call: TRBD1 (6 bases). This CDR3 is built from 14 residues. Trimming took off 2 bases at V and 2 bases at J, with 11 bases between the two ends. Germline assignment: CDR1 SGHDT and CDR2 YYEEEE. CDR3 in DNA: TGTGCCAGCAGCTTTACGTGGACAGCCTACGAGCAGTACGTC. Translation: CASSFTWTAYEQYV.

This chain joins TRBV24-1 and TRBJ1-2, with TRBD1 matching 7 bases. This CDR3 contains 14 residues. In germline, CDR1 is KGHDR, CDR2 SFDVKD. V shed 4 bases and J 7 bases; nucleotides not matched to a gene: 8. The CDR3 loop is CATSDIDRVAGYTF. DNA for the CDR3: TGTGCCACCAGTGACATAGACAGGGTTGCTGGCTACACCTTC.

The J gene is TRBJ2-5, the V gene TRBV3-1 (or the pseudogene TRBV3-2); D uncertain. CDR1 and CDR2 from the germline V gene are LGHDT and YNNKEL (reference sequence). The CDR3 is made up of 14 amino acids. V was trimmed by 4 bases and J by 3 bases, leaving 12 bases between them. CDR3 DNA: TGTGCCAGCAGCCGGAGTCGGTTCAAAGAGACCCAGTACTTC. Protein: CASSRSRFKETQYF.

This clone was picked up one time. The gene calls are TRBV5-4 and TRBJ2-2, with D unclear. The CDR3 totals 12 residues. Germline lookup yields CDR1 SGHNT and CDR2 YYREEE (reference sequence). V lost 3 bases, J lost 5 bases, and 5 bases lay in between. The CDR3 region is CASSSSTGELFF. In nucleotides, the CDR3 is TGTGCCAGCAGCTCATCGACCGGGGAGCTGTTTTTT.